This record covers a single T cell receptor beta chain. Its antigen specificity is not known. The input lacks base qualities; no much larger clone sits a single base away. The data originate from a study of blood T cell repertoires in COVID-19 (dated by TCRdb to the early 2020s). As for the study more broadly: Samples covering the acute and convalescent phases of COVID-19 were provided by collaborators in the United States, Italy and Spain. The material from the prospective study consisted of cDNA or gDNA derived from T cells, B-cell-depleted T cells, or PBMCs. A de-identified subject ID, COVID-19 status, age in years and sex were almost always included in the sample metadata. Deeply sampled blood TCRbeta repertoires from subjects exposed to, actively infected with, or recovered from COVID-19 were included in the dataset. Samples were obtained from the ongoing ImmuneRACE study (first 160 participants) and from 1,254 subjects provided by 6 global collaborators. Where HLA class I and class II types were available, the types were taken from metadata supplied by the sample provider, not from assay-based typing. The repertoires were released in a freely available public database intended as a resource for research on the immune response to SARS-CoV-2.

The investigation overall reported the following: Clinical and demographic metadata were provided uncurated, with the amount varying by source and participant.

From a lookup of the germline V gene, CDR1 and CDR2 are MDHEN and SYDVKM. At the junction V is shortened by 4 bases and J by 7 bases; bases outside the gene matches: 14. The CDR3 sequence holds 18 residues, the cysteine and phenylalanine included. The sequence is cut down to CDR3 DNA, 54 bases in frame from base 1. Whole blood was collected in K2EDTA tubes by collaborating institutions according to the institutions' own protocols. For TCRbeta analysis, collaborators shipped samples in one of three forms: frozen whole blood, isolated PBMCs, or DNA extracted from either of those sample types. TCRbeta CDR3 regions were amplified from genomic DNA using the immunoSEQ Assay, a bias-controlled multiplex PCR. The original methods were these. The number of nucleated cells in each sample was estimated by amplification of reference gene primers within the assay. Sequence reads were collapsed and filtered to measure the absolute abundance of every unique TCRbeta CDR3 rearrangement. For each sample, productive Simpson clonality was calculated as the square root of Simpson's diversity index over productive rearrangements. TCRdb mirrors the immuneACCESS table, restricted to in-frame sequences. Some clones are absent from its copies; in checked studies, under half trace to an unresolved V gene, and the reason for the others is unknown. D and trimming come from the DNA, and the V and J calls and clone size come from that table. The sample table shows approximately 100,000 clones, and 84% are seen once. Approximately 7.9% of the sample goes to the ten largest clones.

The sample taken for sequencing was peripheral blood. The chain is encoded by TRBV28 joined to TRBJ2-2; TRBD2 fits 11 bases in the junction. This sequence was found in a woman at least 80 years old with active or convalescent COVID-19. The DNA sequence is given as TGTGCCAGCAGTTCCCCATCTAGCGGGAGGCGAACAGGCGGGGAGCTGTTTTTT. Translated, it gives CASSSPSSGRRTGGELFF.